One T cell receptor (beta chain) is described in this entry. Per the original methods: Using reference gene primer amplification, nucleated cell counts were estimated. TCRdb keeps only in-frame clones here, not all; method: immunoSEQ multiplex PCR. The V and J calls and the clone size are those of that table, but D and trimming were determined from the DNA. The table lists some 190,000 clones, about 80% of them singletons. V lost 3 bases and J 8 bases, leaving 13 bases between the germline ends. This CDR3 region has 13 residues. Germline CDR1 is MNHNS and CDR2 is SASEGT. The sample belongs to a study of blood T cell repertoires in COVID-19. Across the whole study: Samples of COVID-19 (acute and convalescent) were obtained from the United States, Italy and Spain.

This TCR derives from a woman aged 60-75 years with COVID-19, enrolled during active disease. The sample consisted of peripheral blood. The genes are TRBV6-1 and TRBJ1-2; D not resolved. In DNA, the CDR3 is TGTGCCAGCAGTGATCGCCCTGGAGGGGGCTACACCTTC. Residues: CASSDRPGGGYTF.